The rows below give T cell receptor beta chains drawn from one sample of a study of tumor-infiltrating lymphocytes in primary liver carcinoma. TCRdb itself ran the multiplex PCR reads through MiXCR, one entry per CDR3 protein. The sample has approximately 120,000 distinct CDR3 sequences; around 60% are singletons. Specimen: liver tumor tissue from sampling region 3. The receptor set was obtained from a woman aged 55 to 70 with primary liver carcinoma and hepatitis B virus infection. Both conserved end residues are part of each CDR3. The order of the fields is D gene, J gene, clone size, V gene, CDR3 DNA, CDR3 protein. A D gene is named only where the DNA matches it firmly. Size values are once, few and many counts, or a class for expanded clones, and some rows have none.

d_gene: TRBD1
j_gene: TRBJ1-2
abundance: many
v_gene: TRBV5-1
CDR3nt: TGCGCCAGCAGCCTGGACAGGGCCGCCTATGGCTACACCTTC
CDR3aa: CASSLDRAAYGYTF

d_gene: TRBD2
j_gene: TRBJ2-7
abundance: .
v_gene: TRBV10-3
CDR3nt: TGTGCCATCAGTACCAAACCGGGACTAGCGGGAAACGAACGGTACTTC
CDR3aa: CAISTKPGLAGNERYF

d_gene: TRBD2
j_gene: TRBJ2-1
abundance: .
v_gene: TRBV28
CDR3nt: TGTGCCAGCAGTTCCGCCTCCGGGGGGTTCTACAATAAGCAGTTCTTC
CDR3aa: CASSSASGGFYNKQFF

d_gene: TRBD2
j_gene: TRBJ2-1
abundance: many
v_gene: TRBV6-1
CDR3nt: TGTGCCAGCAGTGAAGAGGGGGCGGGAGGGAATGAGCAGTTCTTC
CDR3aa: CASSEEGAGGNEQFF

d_gene: .
j_gene: TRBJ2-5
abundance: .
v_gene: TRBV11-2
CDR3nt: TGTGCCAGCAGCTCTGAAGGGGGTGTCCGGGGGGCAACAACCCAGTACTTC
CDR3aa: CASSSEGGVRGATTQYF

d_gene: .
j_gene: TRBJ2-3
abundance: once
v_gene: TRBV10-1
CDR3nt: TGCGCTAGCAGTGAAGAAAGTGCGAGAGCCCTCACGAATACGCAGTATTTT
CDR3aa: CASSEESARALTNTQYF

d_gene: TRBD2
j_gene: TRBJ2-2
abundance: .
v_gene: TRBV5-1
CDR3nt: TGCACCAGTGGAATAGCGGGGACGAACACCGGGGAGCTGTTTTTT
CDR3aa: CTSGIAGTNTGELFF

d_gene: .
j_gene: TRBJ2-1
abundance: many
v_gene: TRBV4-1
CDR3nt: TGCGCCAGCAGCCAAGTTTCTAGCCAATATGAGCAGTTCTTC
CDR3aa: CASSQVSSQYEQFF

d_gene: TRBD2
j_gene: TRBJ2-3
abundance: few
v_gene: TRBV11-2
CDR3nt: TGTGCCAGCAGCTCCCCGGGACTAGCGGGAGTGGATACGCAGTATTTT
CDR3aa: CASSSPGLAGVDTQYF

d_gene: .
j_gene: TRBJ2-3
abundance: once
v_gene: TRBV20-1
CDR3nt: TGCAGTGCTAGTTACGGGAGCGCGGATACGCAGTATTTT
CDR3aa: CSASYGSADTQYF

d_gene: TRBD1
j_gene: TRBJ2-1
abundance: .
v_gene: TRBV11-2
CDR3nt: TGTGCCAGCAGCTCACCGGCTACGGGACAGGGGTCCCCCAATGAGCAGTTCTTC
CDR3aa: CASSSPATGQGSPNEQFF

d_gene: .
j_gene: TRBJ2-1
abundance: .
v_gene: TRBV11-2
CDR3nt: TGTGTCAGTAGCTTAGATGGGAACCGCAATGAGCAGTCCTTC
CDR3aa: CVSSLDGNRNEQSF

d_gene: .
j_gene: TRBJ1-5
abundance: .
v_gene: TRBV6-6
CDR3nt: TGTGCCAGCAGTTACTCGCCGGAACTCGGGGGGATTAATCAGCCCCGGCATTTT
CDR3aa: CASSYSPELGGINQPRHF

d_gene: .
j_gene: TRBJ2-5
abundance: .
v_gene: TRBV29-1
CDR3nt: TGCAGCGCGGAATCAACAGGGAGGGTGCAAGAGACCCAGTACTTC
CDR3aa: CSAESTGRVQETQYF

d_gene: .
j_gene: TRBJ2-1
abundance: .
v_gene: TRBV21-1
CDR3nt: TGTGCCAGCAGCAAAAGTGCTATACCGGACGGGCAGCCGAATGAGCAGTTCTTC
CDR3aa: CASSKSAIPDGQPNEQFF

d_gene: .
j_gene: TRBJ2-1
abundance: .
v_gene: TRBV11-2
CDR3nt: TGTGCCAGCAGCTTAGACCAACAGGGTGTAGTCTATAATGAGCAGTTCTTC
CDR3aa: CASSLDQQGVVYNEQFF

d_gene: .
j_gene: TRBJ1-6
abundance: many
v_gene: TRBV6-1
CDR3nt: TGTGCCAGCAGTGATAAGACGGAGAATTCACCCCTCCACTTT
CDR3aa: CASSDKTENSPLHF

d_gene: .
j_gene: TRBJ2-1
abundance: .
v_gene: TRBV6-5
CDR3nt: TGTACCAGCAGTCACGGACAGCCGACCTACAATGAGCAGTTCTTT
CDR3aa: CTSSHGQPTYNEQFF

d_gene: .
j_gene: TRBJ2-7
abundance: few
v_gene: TRBV2
CDR3nt: TGTGCCAGCAAGAAGGACAGCTCCTACGAGCAGTACTTC
CDR3aa: CASKKDSSYEQYF

d_gene: TRBD1
j_gene: TRBJ1-3
abundance: .
v_gene: TRBV30
CDR3nt: TGTGCCTGGAGCACAGGGGGCTCTGGAAACACCATATATTTT
CDR3aa: CAWSTGGSGNTIYF

d_gene: .
j_gene: TRBJ2-5
abundance: .
v_gene: TRBV11-2
CDR3nt: TGTGCAAGCAGCCACTTCACAGAGGCCCAGTACTTC
CDR3aa: CASSHFTEAQYF

d_gene: TRBD1
j_gene: TRBJ2-2
abundance: many
v_gene: TRBV4-1
CDR3nt: TGCGCCAGCAGCCAGGACCCAGCAGGGGGCGGAACCGGGGAGCTGTTTTTT
CDR3aa: CASSQDPAGGGTGELFF

d_gene: .
j_gene: TRBJ2-3
abundance: .
v_gene: TRBV28
CDR3nt: TGTGCCAGCACCCCTGTTAGCAGGGCAGATACGCAGTATTTT
CDR3aa: CASTPVSRADTQYF

d_gene: TRBD2
j_gene: TRBJ2-7
abundance: .
v_gene: TRBV11-3
CDR3nt: TGTGCCAGCAGCCCGGGGGGGGGGGAAGCCTACGAGCAGTACTTC
CDR3aa: CASSPGGGEAYEQYF

d_gene: TRBD1
j_gene: TRBJ2-1
abundance: .
v_gene: TRBV30
CDR3nt: TGTGCCTGGGCCGGGACAGGGGTTAATGAGCAGTTCTTC
CDR3aa: CAWAGTGVNEQFF

d_gene: .
j_gene: TRBJ2-1
abundance: .
v_gene: TRBV11-2
CDR3nt: TGTGCCAGCAGCTTAGAGGGAGGAAGTACCTGTGAGCAGTTATTC
CDR3aa: CASSLEGGSTCEQLF

d_gene: .
j_gene: TRBJ2-7
abundance: .
v_gene: TRBV11-2
CDR3nt: TGTGCCAGCAGCAACGGAGTAGTGGGGAGTGGCTACGAGCAGTACTTC
CDR3aa: CASSNGVVGSGYEQYF

d_gene: .
j_gene: TRBJ1-5
abundance: .
v_gene: TRBV12-3/TRBV12-4
CDR3nt: TGTGCCAGCAGTCTAGTGGATACGCAGCATTTT
CDR3aa: CASSLVDTQHF

d_gene: .
j_gene: TRBJ2-3
abundance: .
v_gene: TRBV5-1
CDR3nt: TGCGCCAGCAGCTTGGAAGATACGAAGTATTTT
CDR3aa: CASSLEDTKYF

d_gene: TRBD2
j_gene: TRBJ2-2
abundance: .
v_gene: TRBV11-2
CDR3nt: TGTGCCAGCAGCTCCAGACTAGCGGGGTCGGGGGGGCTGTCTTTT
CDR3aa: CASSSRLAGSGGLSF

d_gene: .
j_gene: TRBJ1-2
abundance: .
v_gene: TRBV29-1
CDR3nt: TGCAGCGCCGCTAGCGGGACTGGCTGTGGCTATACTTTC
CDR3aa: CSAASGTGCGYTF

d_gene: .
j_gene: TRBJ2-6
abundance: few
v_gene: TRBV28
CDR3nt: TGTGCCAGCAGTTTGCGGGAATCTGGGGCCAACGTCCTGACTTTC
CDR3aa: CASSLRESGANVLTF

d_gene: .
j_gene: TRBJ1-4
abundance: .
v_gene: TRBV11-3
CDR3nt: TGTGCCAGCAGCTTACCCGACAGTAATGAAAAACTGTTTTTT
CDR3aa: CASSLPDSNEKLFF

d_gene: TRBD1
j_gene: TRBJ2-3
abundance: .
v_gene: TRBV11-2
CDR3nt: TGTGCCAGTGGCACAGGACAGGGTAGTGGTTCAGATATGCAGTATTTT
CDR3aa: CASGTGQGSGSDMQYF

d_gene: .
j_gene: TRBJ2-6
abundance: many
v_gene: TRBV29-1
CDR3nt: TGCAGCGAACGGGCTAACTCTGGGGCCAACGTCCTGACTTTC
CDR3aa: CSERANSGANVLTF

d_gene: .
j_gene: TRBJ1-6
abundance: many
v_gene: TRBV13
CDR3nt: TGTGCCAGCAGCTCGACGGGTCCGGGTAATTCACCCCTCCACTTT
CDR3aa: CASSSTGPGNSPLHF

d_gene: .
j_gene: TRBJ1-2
abundance: many
v_gene: TRBV5-5
CDR3nt: TGTGCCAGCAGCTTGGAGTCCGGCAGCTACTATGGCTACACCTTC
CDR3aa: CASSLESGSYYGYTF

d_gene: TRBD1
j_gene: TRBJ2-3
abundance: .
v_gene: TRBV28
CDR3nt: TGTGCCAGCAGTTTAGAGGACAGGGGTGTTCGGTCAGATACGCAGTATTTT
CDR3aa: CASSLEDRGVRSDTQYF

d_gene: TRBD1
j_gene: TRBJ1-5
abundance: many
v_gene: TRBV12-3/TRBV12-4
CDR3nt: TGTGCCAGCAGTACCATCTCAGGGGGGGGGTATAGCAATCAGCCCCAGCATTTT
CDR3aa: CASSTISGGGYSNQPQHF

d_gene: .
j_gene: TRBJ2-7
abundance: .
v_gene: TRBV29-1
CDR3nt: TGCAGCATGCAGGGGACATGGGACGAGCAGTACTTC
CDR3aa: CSMQGTWDEQYF

d_gene: .
j_gene: TRBJ2-7
abundance: .
v_gene: TRBV11-2
CDR3nt: TGTGCCGGCAGCTCCTCTAGCGCCAGTTCCTACGAGCAGTACTTC
CDR3aa: CAGSSSSASSYEQYF

d_gene: .
j_gene: TRBJ2-3
abundance: many
v_gene: TRBV5-6
CDR3nt: TGTGCCAGCAGCCCCAGCTCCTGGGCTCTCACAGATACGCAGTATTTT
CDR3aa: CASSPSSWALTDTQYF

d_gene: .
j_gene: TRBJ1-1
abundance: many
v_gene: TRBV5-5
CDR3nt: TGTGCCAGCAGCTTTTCTGGACAGACTGAAGCTTTCTTT
CDR3aa: CASSFSGQTEAFF

d_gene: TRBD2
j_gene: TRBJ2-3
abundance: .
v_gene: TRBV11-2
CDR3nt: TGTGCCAGCGGCTCTGGACTAGCGGGGTACACAGATACGCAGTATTTT
CDR3aa: CASGSGLAGYTDTQYF

d_gene: .
j_gene: TRBJ2-1
abundance: .
v_gene: TRBV28
CDR3nt: TGTACCAGCACCGCAGGGACTGAGCTCTACAATGAGCAGTTCTTC
CDR3aa: CTSTAGTELYNEQFF